Presented here are 21 T cell receptor beta chains from one specimen sequenced in a study of shared clonotypes between healthy human individuals. The protocol was immunoSEQ multiplex PCR, while the TCRdb copy is restricted to in-frame clones and leaves out a portion. Of roughly 1,500,000 clones detected, 95% to 99% appear once; the ten largest clones hold roughly 0.45%. The specimen sequenced was naive CD4+ T cells sorted from blood. As for subset: CD45RA+ positively selected. These receptors all stem from a man aged 30 to 45 in good health.

This clone has a handful of counts. The V call is TRBV5-8, the J call TRBJ2-2; a possible D gene is TRBD1 (6 bases). There are 16 residues in the CDR3. Germline assignment: CDR1 SGHTS and CDR2 YDEGEE. Trimming pared 0 bases from V and 6 bases from J, leaving 15 bases between. CDR3: CASSLGLQGSSGELFF. CDR3 nucleotide sequence: TGTGCCAGCAGCTTGGGTCTTCAGGGGTCGTCCGGGGAGCTGTTTTTT.

V and J are TRBV18 and TRBJ2-7, with TRBD2 matching over 11 bases. The J segment lost 0 bases and the V segment lost 2 bases, leaving 3 bases of the junction unmatched. CDR3 length: 16 residues. Germline assignment: CDR1 KGHSH and CDR2 LQKENI. The CDR3 spells CASSPSTSGVSYEQYF. In nucleotides, the CDR3 is TGTGCCAGCTCACCATCGACTAGCGGGGTCTCCTACGAGCAGTACTTC.

Comment on this clone: Other nucleotide sequences in the sample specify the same CDR3. V gene TRBV9 combines with J gene TRBJ2-7; 9 bases map to TRBD2. The CDR3 consists of 15 residues. CDR1 and CDR2 (germline): SGDLS, YYNGEE. Trimming cost V 2 bases and J 2 bases; bases outside gene matches: 5. This CDR3 is CASSVGLAGTYEQYF. In DNA, the CDR3 is TGTGCCAGCAGCGTTGGCCTAGCGGGGACCTACGAGCAGTACTTC.

J is TRBJ2-5 and V is TRBV19, with unresolved D. Germline-derived CDR1 and CDR2 are LNHDA and SQIVND (reference sequence). The V end was cut by 3 bases, the J end by 5 bases, with 10 bases between. This CDR3 contains 13 residues. The CDR3 region has the DNA TGTGCCAGTAGTATTGGGGTAACGGAGACCCAGTACTTC. Amino acids: CASSIGVTETQYF.

The chain joins TRBV7-2 to TRBJ1-1; D might be TRBD1 (6 bases). Trimming shortened V by 5 bases and J by 0 bases, and 10 bases separated the two germline ends. Germline CDR1 and CDR2: SGHTA and FQGNSA. The CDR3 totals 14 residues. The CDR3 sequence is CASSPQGLNTEAFF. In nucleotides, the CDR3 is TGTGCCAGCAGCCCACAGGGTCTGAACACTGAAGCTTTCTTT. Complete variable domain (other parts from reference TRBV7-2 and TRBJ1-1): GAGVSQSPSNKVTEKGKDVELRCDPISGHTALYWYRQSLGQGLEFLIYFQGNSAPDKSGLPSDRFSAERTGGSVSTLTIQRTQQEDSAVYLCASSPQGLNTEAFFGQGTRLTVV.

This chain connects TRBV7-2 to TRBJ1-3, with D unresolved. Trimming took 4 bases from V and 4 from J, leaving 11 bases between them. Looked up from germline, CDR1 is SGHTA and CDR2 is FQGNSA. The CDR3 is 14 residues long. The CDR3: CASSSPPRGNTIYF. The CDR3, as DNA: TGTGCCAGCAGCTCCCCCCCCAGGGGAAACACCATATATTTT.

This clone showed up just once. At the DNA level, this CDR3 is encoded by other sequences in the same sample as well. This sequence joins TRBV5-1 and TRBJ2-7, with D possibly matching TRBD1 (6 bases). V was pared by 1 base and J by 4 bases, with 12 bases between. The CDR3 length is 14 residues. CDR1 is SGHRS and CDR2 is YFSETQ in the germline V gene. The CDR3 region is CASSLTGTGYEQYF. The CDR3 nucleotides are TGCGCCAGCAGCTTGACAGGGACGGGATACGAGCAGTACTTC.

V gene TRBV5-8 combines with J gene TRBJ2-7, with D possibly TRBD2 on 6 matching bases. The germline gives CDR1 SGHTS, CDR2 YDEGEE. Trimming cost V 4 bases and J 2 bases, with 13 bases left between them. CDR3 length equals 14 residues. CDR3 DNA sequence: TGTGCCAGCAGCCCCGCGGGGCGCACCTACGAGCAGTACTTC. It specifies CASSPAGRTYEQYF.

The rearrangement links TRBV4-3 to TRBJ2-1; 8 bases are a match to TRBD2. CDR3 size: 16 residues. Germline V CDR1 and CDR2: LGHNA, YSLEER. Unmatched junction bases numbered 8, after V lost 3 bases and J lost 4 bases. In DNA form, the CDR3 reads TGCGCCAGCAGCCATATTACTAGCGGTATTTACAATGAGCAGTTCTTC. This encodes CASSHITSGIYNEQFF.

Only one count was recorded for this clone. The J gene is TRBJ1-2, the V gene TRBV5-1; 7 bases fit TRBD1. Germline lookup yields CDR1 SGHRS and CDR2 YFSETQ. V gave up 4 bases and J gave up 1 base; unmatched junction bases: 7. The CDR3 loop spans 15 amino acids. CDR3 region: CASSQRQGLNYGYTF. CDR3 in DNA: TGCGCCAGCAGCCAAAGACAGGGCCTTAACTATGGCTACACCTTC.

This sequence joins TRBV6-1 and TRBJ2-3, with 9 bases identical to TRBD1. In germline, CDR1 is MNHNS, CDR2 SASEGT. V trimming: 4 bases; J trimming: 6 bases; junction bases outside the gene matches: 11. This CDR3 contains 16 residues. In DNA, the CDR3 is TGTGCCAGCAGTGCATCTCCGGGACAGGGAGCGGATACGCAGTATTTT. Amino acids: CASSASPGQGADTQYF.

The rearrangement joins TRBV6-6 to TRBJ2-5, with D unclear. CDR3 length: 14 residues. CDR1 and CDR2 from the germline V gene are MNHNY and SVGAGI (reference sequence). V dropped 0 bases and J dropped 7 bases, with 12 bases sitting between them. The CDR3 nucleotides read TGTGCCAGCAGTTACTCGAGTGGCTACGGGACCCAGTACTTC. Translated: CASSYSSGYGTQYF.

The rearrangement uses TRBV5-1 and TRBJ2-3; D unresolved. Germline assignment: CDR1 SGHRS and CDR2 YFSETQ. V lost 0 bases, J lost 5 bases, and 7 bases lay in between. The CDR3 is made up of 13 amino acids. The CDR3 nucleotides are TGCGCCAGCAGCTTGGAAAGTCAAGATACGCAGTATTTT. This sequence encodes CASSLESQDTQYF.

In its sample, this clone was seen once. The genes are TRBV5-1 and TRBJ2-7, with 9 bases lining up with TRBD1. V shed 6 bases and J 6 bases; nucleotides not matched to a gene: 13. Germline V lookup: CDR1 SGHRS, CDR2 YFSETQ. The CDR3 covers 15 residues. CDR3 in amino acids: CASTPPGTGSSEQYF. Written as DNA, the CDR3 is TGCGCCAGCACCCCTCCCGGGACAGGGTCGTCCGAGCAGTACTTC.

The V call is TRBV7-3, the J call TRBJ2-1; 9 nucleotides match TRBD1. The CDR3 extends over 18 amino acids. Germline V gene data show CDR1 as SGHTA and CDR2 as FQGTGA. Germline trimming cut 0 bases from V and 9 bases from J; bases unmatched to any gene: 15. CDR3 in DNA: TGTGCCAGCAGCTTAACGATAGCCCGGACAGGGGACAACGGTGAGCAGTTCTTC. Translating gives CASSLTIARTGDNGEQFF. Full variable domain (remainder filled in from reference TRBV7-3 and TRBJ2-1): GAGVSQTPSNKVTEKGKYVELRCDPISGHTALYWYRQSLGQGPEFLIYFQGTGAADDSGLPNDRFFAVRPEGSVSTLKIQRTERGDSAVYLCASSLTIARTGDNGEQFFGPGTRLTVL.

The rearrangement joins TRBV4-3 to TRBJ2-3; 8 bases agree with TRBD2. The V gene's germline CDR1 is LGHNA and CDR2 YSLEER. The CDR3 covers 16 residues. The trim removed 1 base at V and 12 bases at J, leaving 15 bases unmatched. CDR3 in amino acids: CASSQGVRTPGGPQYF. Here the CDR3 DNA reads TGCGCCAGCAGCCAAGGCGTTCGAACCCCGGGAGGGCCTCAGTATTTT.

The genes are TRBV18 and TRBJ2-2; no definite D call. The CDR3 is made up of 16 amino acids. The V end lost 0 bases, the J end lost 7 bases, and 15 bases lay between the germline ends. The V gene's germline CDR1 is KGHSH and CDR2 LQKENI. For the CDR3, the DNA is TGTGCCAGCTCACCACCGATAATAGGGTTAATCGGGGAGCTGTTTTTT. Translation: CASSPPIIGLIGELFF.

J is TRBJ1-1 and V is TRBV19, with TRBD1 as a possible D gene (5 bases). The CDR3 consists of 15 residues. Germline values: CDR1 LNHDA, CDR2 SQIVND (reference sequence). Trimming pared 7 bases from V and 5 bases from J, leaving 20 bases between. The CDR3 sequence: CASTVAAWGGTEAFF. CDR3 in DNA: TGTGCCAGTACCGTCGCGGCATGGGGGGGAACTGAAGCTTTCTTT.

This clone has just one count. This chain uses TRBV6-4 with TRBJ2-3, with TRBD2 matching over 11 bases. The CDR3 has 16 amino acids. In germline, CDR1 is MRHNA, CDR2 SNTAGT. J was trimmed by 7 bases and V by 2 bases; bases with no gene match: 8. CDR3 nucleotides: TGTGCCAGCAGTGACGAGACTAGCGGGGACCTCTATACGCAGTATTTT. Its protein product is CASSDETSGDLYTQYF.

V is TRBV18 and J is TRBJ2-3; 9 bases map to TRBD2. There are 17 residues in the CDR3. J was trimmed by 0 bases and V by 8 bases; bases with no gene match: 12. Germline V gene lookup returns CDR1 KGHSH and CDR2 LQKENI. The CDR3 DNA sequence: TGTGCCAGCACTGCTGGCGGGAGGGCCCGAAGCACAGATACGCAGTATTTT. Its translation: CASTAGGRARSTDTQYF. The full variable domain, its missing parts supplied by reference TRBV18 and TRBJ2-3, is NAGVMQNPRHLVRRRGQEARLRCSPMKGHSHVYWYRQLPEEGLKFMVYLQKENIIDESGMPKERFSAEFPKEGPSILRIQQVVRGDSAAYFCASTAGGRARSTDTQYFGPGTRLTVL.

The V gene is TRBV15, the J gene TRBJ2-3; the match to TRBD2 covers 9 bases. The CDR3 loop spans 17 amino acids. Germline trimming cut 3 bases from V and 5 bases from J; bases unmatched to any gene: 12. CDR1 LNHNV and CDR2 YYDKDF come from the germline V gene (reference sequence). The chain's CDR3 is CATSSLLAGAIGDTQYF. DNA for the CDR3: TGTGCCACCAGCAGCCTATTAGCGGGAGCCATCGGAGATACGCAGTATTTT.